Sequencing of this TCR beta chain was carried out in a study of blood T cell repertoires in COVID-19 (dated by TCRdb to about 2020). As for the study more broadly: The collaborator samples originated in the United States, Italy and Spain and spanned the acute and convalescent phases of COVID-19. The material from the prospective study consisted of cDNA or gDNA derived from T cells, B-cell-depleted T cells, or PBMCs. Deeply sampled blood TCRbeta repertoires from subjects exposed to, actively infected with, or recovered from COVID-19 were included in the dataset. A freely available public database, intended as a resource for researchers studying the immune response to SARS-CoV-2, is where the repertoires were released. The samples were drawn from two sources: the first 160 participants of the ongoing ImmuneRACE study, and some 1,300 subjects contributed by 6 global collaborators. Nearly every sample came with metadata listing a de-identified subject ID, COVID-19 status, age in years and sex. Where HLA class I and class II types were available, the types were taken from metadata supplied by the sample provider, not from assay-based typing.

What the research found in general, with its limitations: Clinical and demographic metadata were provided uncurated, with the amount varying by source and participant.

In the prospective study, participants were 18 to 89 years old, resided in about two dozen geographic areas of the United States, and were enrolled through a virtual design. In the prospective study, participants were assigned to cohorts based on the clinical history participants reported in a screening survey and a study questionnaire. In the prospective study, mobile phlebotomists collected whole blood, serum and a nasopharyngeal or oropharyngeal swab from each participant. Prospective study participants could optionally give additional blood draws and questionnaires over an approximately two-month period. Before DNA extraction, prospective study blood samples were shipped either frozen or at room temperature. Concerning this clone itself: Its target antigen remains unknown. No much larger clone is present one base from it, and per-base qualities are unavailable.

The immunoSEQ Assay, a bias-controlled multiplex PCR, was used to amplify TCRbeta CDR3 regions from genomic DNA. The study's processing was this. The number of nucleated cells in each sample was estimated from the amplification of reference gene primers within the assay. To quantify the absolute abundance of each unique TCRbeta CDR3 rearrangement, sequence reads were collapsed and filtered. For each sample, productive Simpson clonality was calculated as the square root of Simpson's diversity index over productive rearrangements. TCRdb stores this immuneACCESS table with in-frame sequences only. Part of the clones is absent; in the studies checked, under half of the shortfall reflects unresolved V genes, and no reason is known for the rest. V, J and clone size are taken as reported in that table, and D and trimming were inferred from the DNA itself. A total of 120,000 to 150,000 clones appear in this sample, about four fifths of them only once. 5% to 7% of the sample rests with the top ten.

This clonotype was obtained from a man aged 40-49 years with acute COVID-19. Sequenced material: PBMCs or T cells enriched from blood (not recorded which).

The DNA is as follows: TGTGCCAGTAAGTGGGGCAGGGTGAATCAGCCCCAGCATTTT. Its coded protein is CASKWGRVNQPQHF. The chain uses TRBV19 and TRBJ1-5; TRBD1 is perhaps the D gene, given 5 matching bases. CDR1 LNHDA and CDR2 SQIVND are derived from the germline V gene (reference sequence). The CDR3 contains 14 residues, cysteine and phenylalanine counted. Only the CDR3 DNA is retained, 42 bases long and in frame from the first base. Trimming at the junction amounts to 7 bases on V and 4 bases on J, and the germline ends lie 14 bases apart.